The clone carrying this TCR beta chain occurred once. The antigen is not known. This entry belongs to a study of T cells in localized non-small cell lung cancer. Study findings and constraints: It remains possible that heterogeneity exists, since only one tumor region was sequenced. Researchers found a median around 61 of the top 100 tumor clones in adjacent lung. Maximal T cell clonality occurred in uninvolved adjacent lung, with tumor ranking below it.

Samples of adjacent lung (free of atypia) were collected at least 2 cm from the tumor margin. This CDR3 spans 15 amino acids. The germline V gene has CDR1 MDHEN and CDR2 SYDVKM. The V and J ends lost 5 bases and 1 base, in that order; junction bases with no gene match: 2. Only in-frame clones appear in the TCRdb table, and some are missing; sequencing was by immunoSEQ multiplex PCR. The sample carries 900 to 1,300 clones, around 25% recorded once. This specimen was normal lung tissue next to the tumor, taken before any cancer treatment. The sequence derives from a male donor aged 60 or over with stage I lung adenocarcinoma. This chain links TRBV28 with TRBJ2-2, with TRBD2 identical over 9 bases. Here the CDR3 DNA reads TGTGCCAGCAGTCCGACTAGCGGGAACACCGGGGAGCTGTTTTTT. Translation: CASSPTSGNTGELFF.